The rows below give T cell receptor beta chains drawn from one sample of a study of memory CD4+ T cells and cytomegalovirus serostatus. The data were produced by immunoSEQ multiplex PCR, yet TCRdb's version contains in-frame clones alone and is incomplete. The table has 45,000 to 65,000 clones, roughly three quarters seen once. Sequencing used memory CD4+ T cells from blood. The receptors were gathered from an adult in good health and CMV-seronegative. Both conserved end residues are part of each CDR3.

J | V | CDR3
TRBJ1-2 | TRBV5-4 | CASSLARAPANYGYTF
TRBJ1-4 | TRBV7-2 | CASSLAGTNEKLFF
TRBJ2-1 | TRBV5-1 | CASNPGPSSYNEQFF
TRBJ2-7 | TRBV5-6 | CASSFGREQYF
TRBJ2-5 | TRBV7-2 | CASSLGSGPQETQYF
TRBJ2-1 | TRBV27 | CASRYGRGSYNEQFF
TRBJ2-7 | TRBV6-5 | CASSQTYKAYEQYF
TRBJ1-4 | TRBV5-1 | CASSYDRASNEKLFF
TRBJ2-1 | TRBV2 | CASSVNGGSYNEQFF
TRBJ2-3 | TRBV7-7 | CASSPRPQTGDTQYF
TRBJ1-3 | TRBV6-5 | CASGRTSGNTIYF
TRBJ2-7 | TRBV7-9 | CASSLAGGTPHEQYF
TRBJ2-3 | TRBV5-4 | CASSPPGPSTDTQYF
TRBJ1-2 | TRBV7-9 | CASTWDSHGYTF
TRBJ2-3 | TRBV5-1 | CASSVKPSATDTQYF
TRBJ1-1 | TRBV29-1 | CSVDWGQGGTEAFF
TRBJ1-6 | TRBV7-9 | CASSRLPGAYNSPLHF
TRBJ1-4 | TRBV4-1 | CASSPGTGIGLFF
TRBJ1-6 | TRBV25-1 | CASRESGYNSPLHF
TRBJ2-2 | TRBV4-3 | CASSQVGQGAPGELFF
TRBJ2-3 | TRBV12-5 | CASGSGTVTDTQYF
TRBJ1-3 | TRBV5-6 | CASSLFGTSGNTIYF
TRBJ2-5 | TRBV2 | CASAWGYQETQYF
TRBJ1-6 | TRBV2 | CASKPSGIRRSPLHF
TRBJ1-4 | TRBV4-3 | CASSRGQELSDEKLFF
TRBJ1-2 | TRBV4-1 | CASSQEWGLGYGYTF
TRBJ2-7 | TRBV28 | CASSVRQGIAYEQYF